The rows below give T cell receptor beta chains drawn from one sample of a study of T-cell reconstitution after alpha-beta-depleted transplantation in children. Each CDR3 protein is one row after TCRdb ran MiXCR on the PCR reads. This repertoire shows 440,000 or so distinct CDR3 sequences, over 40% found once; its top ten account for under 30%. The material sequenced was PBMCs, taken before TCRalphabeta/CD19-depleted stem cell transplant. These receptors came from a girl aged 2-10 years with aplastic anemia, due to receive a stem cell transplant. Both conserved end residues are part of each CDR3. The D gene is left open where the match is weak. For some rows the clone size is stated as once, few or many, or as a class when expanded; others skip it.

j_call clone_size v_call d_call cdr3_aa cdr3_nt
TRBJ1-1 many TRBV12-3/TRBV12-4 NA CASSFDTEAFF TGTGCCAGCAGTTTTGACACTGAAGCTTTCTTT
TRBJ1-2 NA TRBV20-1 NA CSAREAGRNYGYTF TGCAGTGCTAGAGAGGCCGGGCGAAACTATGGCTACACCTTC
TRBJ2-2 few TRBV30 TRBD2 CASPPAGGGTGELFF TGTGCCTCTCCCCCAGCGGGAGGGGGCACCGGGGAGCTGTTTTTT
TRBJ2-3 NA TRBV29-1 TRBD2 CSVAGGGTDTQYF TGCAGCGTTGCGGGCGGGGGGACAGATACGCAGTATTTT
TRBJ2-3 NA TRBV29-1 TRBD1 CSVDGTGGAGTDTQYF TGCAGCGTTGATGGGACAGGGGGCGCCGGCACAGATACGCAGTATTTT
TRBJ2-7 NA TRBV7-2 NA CASSLDSARSAEQYF TGTGCCAGCAGCTTAGATAGTGCTAGGTCGGCCGAGCAGTACTTC
TRBJ1-2 NA TRBV29-1 NA CSVAGVEANYGYTF TGCAGCGTCGCAGGGGTGGAGGCTAACTATGGCTACACCTTC
TRBJ2-7 NA TRBV12-3/TRBV12-4 TRBD2 CASSPIGGDEQYF TGTGCCAGCAGCCCGATTGGGGGGGACGAGCAGTACTTC
TRBJ2-1 few TRBV5-1 TRBD2 CASSLALAGGPDEQFF TGCGCCAGCAGCTTGGCCCTAGCGGGAGGCCCAGATGAGCAGTTCTTC
TRBJ2-3 NA TRBV7-8 NA CASSRGGVMGADTQYF TGTGCCAGCAGCCGAGGGGGGGTTATGGGCGCAGATACGCAGTATTTT
TRBJ1-1 NA TRBV29-1 NA CSVERNTEAFF TGCAGCGTTGAGAGAAACACTGAAGCTTTCTTT
TRBJ2-2 many TRBV5-1 NA CASSTGATGELFF TGCGCCAGCAGCACCGGGGCCACCGGGGAGCTGTTTTTT
TRBJ1-1 NA TRBV30 NA CAWMPNTEAFF TGTGCCTGGATGCCGAACACTGAAGCTTTCTTT
TRBJ2-1 NA TRBV30 TRBD2 CAWSRGIAGVGNEQFF TGTGCCTGGTCTAGGGGAATAGCGGGAGTGGGCAATGAGCAGTTCTTC
TRBJ2-3 many TRBV12-3/TRBV12-4 NA CASSFGRSGPDTQYF TGTGCCAGCAGTTTTGGTCGAAGTGGACCAGATACGCAGTATTTT
TRBJ1-5 NA TRBV6-1 TRBD1 CASSVTGGRNQPQHF TGTGCCAGCAGTGTTACAGGGGGCCGCAATCAGCCCCAGCATTTT
TRBJ1-5 few TRBV20-1 NA CSAPKPSGYSNQPQHF TGCAGTGCTCCAAAACCCTCGGGTTACAGCAATCAGCCCCAGCATTTT
TRBJ2-7 many TRBV5-1 TRBD2 CASSLRLAGVGEQYF TGCGCCAGCAGCTTGCGTTTAGCGGGAGTAGGGGAGCAGTACTTC
TRBJ2-3 NA TRBV20-1 NA CSARVVGRRDTDTQYF TGCAGTGCTAGGGTCGTGGGGCGGAGGGACACAGATACGCAGTATTTT
TRBJ2-1 few TRBV6-5 NA CASSYIQGGNEQFF TGTGCCAGCAGTTACATACAGGGTGGGAATGAGCAGTTCTTC
TRBJ2-7 few TRBV5-1 NA CASSLVQPRGYEQYF TGCGCCAGCAGCTTGGTGCAGCCCCGGGGGTACGAGCAGTACTTC
TRBJ2-5 NA TRBV7-8 TRBD2 CASSLGGLAGVMETQYF TGTGCCAGCAGCTTGGGGGGACTAGCGGGAGTCATGGAGACCCAGTACTTC